Listed below are T cell receptor beta chains from one sample, sequenced in a study of cytomegalovirus exposure and HLA in healthy donors. Only in-frame clones appear in the TCRdb table, and some are missing; sequencing was by immunoSEQ multiplex PCR. The table includes approximately 100,000 clones, around 93% detected once. Source material: PBMCs. The source of these receptors is a woman aged 25 to 39 in good health and CMV-seropositive. The CDR3 runs from the conserved cysteine through the conserved F or W. Each record gives: V gene, D gene, J gene, clone size, CDR3 protein, CDR3 DNA. The D gene is left open where the match is weak. Clone size, where shown, is once, few, many, or a class for clones that have expanded.

v_gene: TRBV5-4; d_gene: TRBD1; j_gene: TRBJ2-7; abundance: NA; CDR3aa: CASSPAGQVVREQYF; CDR3nt: TGTGCCAGCAGCCCGGCTGGACAGGTTGTACGCGAGCAGTACTTC
v_gene: TRBV9; d_gene: TRBD1; j_gene: TRBJ2-3; abundance: NA; CDR3aa: CASSFESPGQGMTDTQYF; CDR3nt: TGTGCCAGCAGCTTCGAGAGCCCGGGACAGGGGATGACAGATACGCAGTATTTT
v_gene: TRBV7-8; d_gene: NA; j_gene: TRBJ2-4; abundance: NA; CDR3aa: CASSLSVAKNIQYF; CDR3nt: TGTGCCAGCAGCTTGTCCGTAGCCAAAAACATTCAGTACTTC
v_gene: TRBV21-1; d_gene: NA; j_gene: TRBJ2-3; abundance: NA; CDR3aa: CASSKDGGGNTQYF; CDR3nt: TGTGCCAGCAGCAAAGATGGCGGGGGAAATACGCAGTATTTT
v_gene: TRBV10-3; d_gene: NA; j_gene: TRBJ1-1; abundance: NA; CDR3aa: CAIWATGEAFF; CDR3nt: TGTGCCATCTGGGCAACAGGTGAAGCTTTCTTT
v_gene: TRBV30; d_gene: TRBD1; j_gene: TRBJ1-1; abundance: NA; CDR3aa: CAWSSPDRGLTEAFF; CDR3nt: TGTGCCTGGAGTTCACCTGACAGGGGTTTGACCGAAGCTTTCTTT
v_gene: TRBV15; d_gene: TRBD2; j_gene: TRBJ2-1; abundance: NA; CDR3aa: CATSRSGGLAGNNEQFF; CDR3nt: TGTGCCACCAGCAGATCGGGAGGACTAGCGGGAAACAATGAGCAGTTCTTC
v_gene: TRBV6-5; d_gene: NA; j_gene: TRBJ2-7; abundance: NA; CDR3aa: CASSLGHIYEQYF; CDR3nt: TGTGCCAGCAGTCTCGGACACATCTACGAGCAGTACTTC
v_gene: TRBV7-9; d_gene: TRBD2; j_gene: TRBJ2-1; abundance: once; CDR3aa: CASSLGWSDLAGVSDEQFF; CDR3nt: TGTGCCAGCAGCTTAGGGTGGAGCGATCTAGCGGGAGTTTCTGATGAGCAGTTCTTC
v_gene: TRBV10-3; d_gene: NA; j_gene: TRBJ2-7; abundance: NA; CDR3aa: CAISTGSYEQYF; CDR3nt: TGTGCCATCTCTACGGGATCATACGAGCAGTACTTC
v_gene: TRBV5-4; d_gene: NA; j_gene: TRBJ2-1; abundance: NA; CDR3aa: CASSFPGTIGNEQFF; CDR3nt: TGTGCCAGCAGCTTTCCCGGGACAATCGGCAATGAGCAGTTCTTC
v_gene: TRBV2; d_gene: TRBD2; j_gene: TRBJ2-1; abundance: NA; CDR3aa: CASLGTSEAEQFF; CDR3nt: TGTGCCAGCCTAGGGACTAGCGAAGCTGAGCAGTTCTTC
v_gene: TRBV18; d_gene: TRBD2; j_gene: TRBJ2-1; abundance: NA; CDR3aa: CASSPPTSGYNEQFF; CDR3nt: TGTGCCAGCTCACCACCAACTAGCGGCTACAATGAGCAGTTCTTC
v_gene: TRBV7-9; d_gene: NA; j_gene: TRBJ2-3; abundance: NA; CDR3aa: CAFSLDTQYF; CDR3nt: TGTGCCTTCTCTTTGGATACGCAGTATTTT
v_gene: TRBV7-9; d_gene: NA; j_gene: TRBJ2-7; abundance: once; CDR3aa: CASSFTIDRTYEQYF; CDR3nt: TGTGCCAGCAGCTTTACCATTGACAGGACCTACGAGCAGTACTTC
v_gene: TRBV6-1; d_gene: NA; j_gene: TRBJ1-4; abundance: NA; CDR3aa: CASSEATTGNEKLFF; CDR3nt: TGTGCCAGCAGTGAAGCGACGACGGGAAATGAAAAACTGTTTTTT
v_gene: TRBV18; d_gene: TRBD1; j_gene: TRBJ1-5; abundance: NA; CDR3aa: CASSPEGQGNQPQHF; CDR3nt: TGTGCCAGCTCACCTGAGGGACAGGGCAATCAGCCCCAGCATTTT
v_gene: TRBV19; d_gene: NA; j_gene: TRBJ2-7; abundance: NA; CDR3aa: CASSSLGRRDATYEQYF; CDR3nt: TGTGCCAGTAGTAGCTTGGGACGGCGGGACGCCACCTACGAGCAGTACTTC
v_gene: TRBV27; d_gene: NA; j_gene: TRBJ2-2; abundance: NA; CDR3aa: CATLRTGTTTGELFF; CDR3nt: TGTGCCACCCTCCGCACAGGGACCACCACCGGGGAGCTGTTTTTT
v_gene: TRBV9; d_gene: TRBD1; j_gene: TRBJ1-2; abundance: NA; CDR3aa: CASSPRQGQRADGYTF; CDR3nt: TGTGCCAGCAGCCCTAGACAGGGGCAGAGGGCAGATGGCTACACCTTC
v_gene: TRBV28; d_gene: TRBD2; j_gene: TRBJ2-1; abundance: NA; CDR3aa: CASRPTLAGVGNEQFF; CDR3nt: TGTGCCAGCAGACCAACACTAGCGGGAGTTGGGAATGAGCAGTTCTTC
v_gene: TRBV6-5; d_gene: TRBD2; j_gene: TRBJ2-1; abundance: NA; CDR3aa: CASKILADSYNEQFF; CDR3nt: TGTGCCAGCAAAATCCTAGCGGACTCCTACAATGAGCAGTTCTTC
v_gene: TRBV7-2; d_gene: TRBD2; j_gene: TRBJ2-1; abundance: NA; CDR3aa: CASSFASGVSYNEQFF; CDR3nt: TGTGCCAGCAGCTTCGCTAGCGGGGTTTCCTACAATGAGCAGTTCTTC
v_gene: TRBV30; d_gene: NA; j_gene: TRBJ2-5; abundance: NA; CDR3aa: CAWSVGVDSQETQYF; CDR3nt: TGTGCCTGGAGTGTAGGAGTAGACAGTCAAGAGACCCAGTACTTC
v_gene: TRBV29-1; d_gene: TRBD2; j_gene: TRBJ2-1; abundance: NA; CDR3aa: CSFLPSGREREQFF; CDR3nt: TGCAGTTTCCTTCCTAGCGGGAGGGAACGGGAGCAGTTCTTC
v_gene: TRBV7-2; d_gene: NA; j_gene: TRBJ2-7; abundance: once; CDR3aa: CASSLRQALLYEQYF; CDR3nt: TGTGCCAGCAGCTTAAGACAAGCCCTACTGTACGAGCAGTACTTC
v_gene: TRBV29-1; d_gene: TRBD2; j_gene: TRBJ2-7; abundance: NA; CDR3aa: CSVSPGGPYEQYF; CDR3nt: TGCAGCGTTTCACCGGGAGGGCCTTACGAGCAGTACTTC